Below are 5 T cell receptor beta chains sequenced from a single sample in a study of blood T cells in healthy people across ages. A second PCR, run for about 7 to 11 cycles, used a sample-barcoded 5' primer plus a J-beta primer mix. In TCRdb, the 5' RACE reads were re-called with MiXCR into one record per CDR3 protein. This table holds more than 800,000 distinct CDR3 sequences, 29% found once. The sequenced material came from blood. The source is a woman older than 75 in good health.

A few counts support this clonotype. The CDR3: CASSASGQGTGELFF. In DNA, the CDR3 is TGCGCCAGCAGCGCCTCGGGACAGGGCACCGGGGAGCTGTTTTTT. The V and J genes are TRBV4-3 and TRBJ2-2; 9 bases map to TRBD1. CDR1 LGHNA and CDR2 YSLEER come from the germline V gene. V was clipped by 5 bases and J by 4 bases; unmatched bases: 5. There are 15 residues in the CDR3.

The CDR3 loop reads CASSYSRAGVNTGELFF. Here the CDR3 DNA reads TGTGCCAGCAGTTACTCGAGGGCAGGGGTTAACACCGGGGAGCTGTTTTTT. The V gene is TRBV6-5, the J gene TRBJ2-2; tentatively, D is TRBD1 (6 bases). The CDR3 has 17 residues. Germline V gene sequence: CDR1 MNHEY, CDR2 SVGAGI. The V end lost 0 bases, the J end lost 2 bases, and 13 bases lay between the germline ends.

This clonotype was counted between two and nine times. The rearrangement joins TRBV7-2 to TRBJ1-3; no clear D gene. Germline V gene data show CDR1 as SGHTA and CDR2 as FQGNSA. The CDR3 is 14 amino acids. The V end was cut by 0 bases, the J end by 2 bases, with 5 bases between. The CDR3 here is CASSLAIPGNTIYF. In DNA, the CDR3 is TGTGCCAGCAGCTTAGCGATCCCTGGAAACACCATATATTTT.

This clonotype was recorded at least ten times. The genes are TRBV5-1 and TRBJ2-1; maybe TRBD1 (6 bases). Germline CDR1 is SGHRS and CDR2 is YFSETQ. The CDR3 runs to 14 residues. Trimming pared 0 bases from V and 5 bases from J, leaving 9 bases between. The CDR3: CASSLGTANNEQFF. The CDR3 nucleotides read TGCGCCAGCAGCTTGGGGACAGCAAACAATGAGCAGTTCTTC. The variable domain in full, with the rest retrieved from reference TRBV5-1 and TRBJ2-1, is KAGVTQTPRYLIKTRGQQVTLSCSPISGHRSVSWYQQTPGQGLQFLFEYFSETQRNKGNFPGRFSGRQFSNSRSEMNVSTLELGDSALYLCASSLGTANNEQFFGPGTRLTVL.

The chain couples TRBV12-3 or TRBV12-4 to TRBJ2-2, with 9 bases matching TRBD1. The CDR3 has 13 amino acids. J gave up 6 bases and V 7 bases, and 3 bases lay outside the gene matches. CDR3 DNA sequence: TGTGCCAGCAACAGGGGGCCAGCCGGGGAGCTGTTTTTT. Translation gives CASNRGPAGELFF.